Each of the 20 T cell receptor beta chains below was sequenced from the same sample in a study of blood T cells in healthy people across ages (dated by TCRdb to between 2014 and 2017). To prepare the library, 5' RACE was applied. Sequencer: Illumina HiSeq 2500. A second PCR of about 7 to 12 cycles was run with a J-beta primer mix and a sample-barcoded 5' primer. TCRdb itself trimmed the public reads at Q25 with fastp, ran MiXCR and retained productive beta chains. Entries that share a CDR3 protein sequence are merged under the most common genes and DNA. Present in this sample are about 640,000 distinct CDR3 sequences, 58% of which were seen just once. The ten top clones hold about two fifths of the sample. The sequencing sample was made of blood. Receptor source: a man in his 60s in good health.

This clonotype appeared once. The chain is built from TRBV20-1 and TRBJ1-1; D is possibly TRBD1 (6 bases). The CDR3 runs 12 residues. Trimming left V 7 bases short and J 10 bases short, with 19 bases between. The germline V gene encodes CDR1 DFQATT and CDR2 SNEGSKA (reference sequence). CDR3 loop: CSVPGRDRRAFF. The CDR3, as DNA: TGCAGTGTTCCGGGACGCGACAGGCGAGCTTTCTTT.

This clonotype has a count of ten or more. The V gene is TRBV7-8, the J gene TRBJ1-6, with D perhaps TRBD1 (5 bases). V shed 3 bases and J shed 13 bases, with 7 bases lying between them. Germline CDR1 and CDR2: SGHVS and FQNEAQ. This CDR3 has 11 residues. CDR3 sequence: CASSLGGPLHF. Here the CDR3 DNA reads TGTGCCAGCAGCTTGGGGGGGCCCCTCCACTTT.

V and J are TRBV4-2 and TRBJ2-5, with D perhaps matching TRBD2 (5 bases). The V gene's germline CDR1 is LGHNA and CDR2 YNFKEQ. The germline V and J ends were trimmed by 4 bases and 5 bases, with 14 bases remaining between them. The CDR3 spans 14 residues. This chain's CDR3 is CASSPRGYGETQYF. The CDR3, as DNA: TGTGCCAGCAGCCCCCGGGGATATGGGGAGACCCAGTACTTC.

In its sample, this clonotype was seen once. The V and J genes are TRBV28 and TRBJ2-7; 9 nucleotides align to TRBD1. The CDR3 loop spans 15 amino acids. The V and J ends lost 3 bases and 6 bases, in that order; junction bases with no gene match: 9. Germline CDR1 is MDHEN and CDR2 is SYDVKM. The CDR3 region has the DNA TGTGCCAGCAGTTTGACAGGGGGAGCCTATACCGAGCAGTACTTC. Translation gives CASSLTGGAYTEQYF.

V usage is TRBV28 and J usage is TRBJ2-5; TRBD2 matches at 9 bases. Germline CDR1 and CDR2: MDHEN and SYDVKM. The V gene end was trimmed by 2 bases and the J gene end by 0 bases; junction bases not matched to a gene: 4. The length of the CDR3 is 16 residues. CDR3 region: CASSLEGLANQETQYF. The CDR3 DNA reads TGTGCCAGCAGTTTAGAGGGACTAGCTAACCAAGAGACCCAGTACTTC.

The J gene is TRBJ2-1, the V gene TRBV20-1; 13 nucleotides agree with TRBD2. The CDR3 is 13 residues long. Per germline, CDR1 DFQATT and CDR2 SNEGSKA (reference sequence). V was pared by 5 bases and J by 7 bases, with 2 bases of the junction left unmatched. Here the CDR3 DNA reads TGCAGTGCTTGGACTAGCGGGGGAAATGAGCAGTTCTTC. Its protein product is CSAWTSGGNEQFF.

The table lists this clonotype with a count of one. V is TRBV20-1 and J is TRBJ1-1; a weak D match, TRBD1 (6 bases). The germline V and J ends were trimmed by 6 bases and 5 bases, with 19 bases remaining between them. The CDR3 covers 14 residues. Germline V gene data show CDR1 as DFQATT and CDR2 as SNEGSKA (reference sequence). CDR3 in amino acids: CSAGRGGERTEAFF. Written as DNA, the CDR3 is TGCAGTGCAGGGCGAGGGGGGGAGCGTACTGAAGCTTTCTTT.

CDR3 nucleotide sequence: TGTGCCAGCAGCCCCCTTAGCGGGGGGGCCGGGGATACGCAGTATTTT. Translated: CASSPLSGGAGDTQYF. J is TRBJ2-3 and V is TRBV11-2, with 11 bases fitting TRBD2. CDR1 and CDR2 from the germline V gene are SGHAT and FQNNGV. V lost 5 bases, J lost 6 bases, and 10 bases stayed unmatched. This CDR3 is 16 amino acids long.

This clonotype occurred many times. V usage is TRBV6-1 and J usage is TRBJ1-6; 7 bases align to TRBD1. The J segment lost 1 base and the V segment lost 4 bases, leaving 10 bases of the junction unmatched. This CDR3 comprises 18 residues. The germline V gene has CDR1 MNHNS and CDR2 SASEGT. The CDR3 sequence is CASSGRDSRSSYNSPLHF. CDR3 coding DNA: TGTGCCAGCAGTGGTCGGGACAGCCGGTCGTCCTATAATTCACCCCTCCACTTT.

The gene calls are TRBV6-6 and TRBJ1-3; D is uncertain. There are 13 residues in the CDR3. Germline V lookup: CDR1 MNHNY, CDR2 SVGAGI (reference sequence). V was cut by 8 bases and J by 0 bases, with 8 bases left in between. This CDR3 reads CASFGSSGNTIYF. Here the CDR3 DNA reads TGTGCCAGCTTCGGGAGCTCTGGAAACACCATATATTTT.

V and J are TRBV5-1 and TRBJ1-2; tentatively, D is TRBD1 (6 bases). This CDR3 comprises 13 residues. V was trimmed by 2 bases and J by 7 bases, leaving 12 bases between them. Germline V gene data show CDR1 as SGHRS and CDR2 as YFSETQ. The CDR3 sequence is CASSFEDRIGYTF. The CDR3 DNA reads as TGCGCCAGCAGCTTCGAAGACAGGATTGGCTACACCTTC. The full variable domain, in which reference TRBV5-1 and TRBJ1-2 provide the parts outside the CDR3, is KAGVTQTPRYLIKTRGQQVTLSCSPISGHRSVSWYQQTPGQGLQFLFEYFSETQRNKGNFPGRFSGRQFSNSRSEMNVSTLELGDSALYLCASSFEDRIGYTFGSGTRLTVV.

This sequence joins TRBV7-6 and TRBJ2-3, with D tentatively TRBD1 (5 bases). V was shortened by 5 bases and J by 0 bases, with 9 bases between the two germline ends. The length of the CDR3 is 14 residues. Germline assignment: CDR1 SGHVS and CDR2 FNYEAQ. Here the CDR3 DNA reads TGTGCCAGCAGCCTACAGGAAAGCACAGATACGCAGTATTTT. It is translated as CASSLQESTDTQYF.

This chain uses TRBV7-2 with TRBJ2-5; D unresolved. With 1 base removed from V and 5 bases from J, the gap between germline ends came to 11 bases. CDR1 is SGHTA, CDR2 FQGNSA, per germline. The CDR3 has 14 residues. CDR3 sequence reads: CASSLGYQSETQYF. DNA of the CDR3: TGTGCCAGCAGCTTAGGGTATCAGTCTGAGACCCAGTACTTC. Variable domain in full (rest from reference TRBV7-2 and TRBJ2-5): GAGVSQSPSNKVTEKGKDVELRCDPISGHTALYWYRQSLGQGLEFLIYFQGNSAPDKSGLPSDRFSAERTGGSVSTLTIQRTQQEDSAVYLCASSLGYQSETQYFGPGTRLLVL.

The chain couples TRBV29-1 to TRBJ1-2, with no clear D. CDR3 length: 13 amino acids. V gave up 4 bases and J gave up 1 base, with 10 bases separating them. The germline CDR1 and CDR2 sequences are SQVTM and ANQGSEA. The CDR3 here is CSVVGGDNYGYTF. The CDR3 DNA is TGCAGCGTTGTGGGCGGCGATAACTATGGCTACACCTTC.

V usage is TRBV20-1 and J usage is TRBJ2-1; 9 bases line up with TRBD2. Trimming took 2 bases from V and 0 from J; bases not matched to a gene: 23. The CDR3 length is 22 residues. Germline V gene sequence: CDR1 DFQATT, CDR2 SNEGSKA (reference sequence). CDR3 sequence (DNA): TGCAGTGCTAGAAGAGGCCGTAGGGGCGTAGCGGGGGAGGGATTCTCCTACAATGAGCAGTTCTTC. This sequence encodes CSARRGRRGVAGEGFSYNEQFF.

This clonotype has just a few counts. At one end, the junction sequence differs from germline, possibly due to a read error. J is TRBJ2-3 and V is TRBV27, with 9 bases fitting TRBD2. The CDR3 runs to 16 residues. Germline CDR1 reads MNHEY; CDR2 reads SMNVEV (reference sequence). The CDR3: CASSTSVGTSKDTQYF. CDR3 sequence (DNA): TGTGCCAGCAGTACCTCCGTCGGGACTAGCAAAGATACGCAGTATTTT.

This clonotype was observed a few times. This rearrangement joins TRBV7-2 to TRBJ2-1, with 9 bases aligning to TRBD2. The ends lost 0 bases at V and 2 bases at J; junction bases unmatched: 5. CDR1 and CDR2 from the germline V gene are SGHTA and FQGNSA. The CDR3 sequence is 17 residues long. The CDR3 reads CASSLASGGGAYNEQFF. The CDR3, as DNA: TGTGCCAGCAGCTTAGCCTCGGGCGGGGGGGCCTACAATGAGCAGTTCTTC. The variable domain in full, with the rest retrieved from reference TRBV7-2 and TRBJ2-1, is GAGVSQSPSNKVTEKGKDVELRCDPISGHTALYWYRQSLGQGLEFLIYFQGNSAPDKSGLPSDRFSAERTGGSVSTLTIQRTQQEDSAVYLCASSLASGGGAYNEQFFGPGTRLTVL.

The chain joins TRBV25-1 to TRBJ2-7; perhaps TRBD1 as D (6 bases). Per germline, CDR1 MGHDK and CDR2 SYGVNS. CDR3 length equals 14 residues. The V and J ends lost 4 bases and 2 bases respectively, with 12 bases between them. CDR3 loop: CASSAWTVTYEQYF. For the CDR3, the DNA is TGTGCCAGCAGTGCCTGGACAGTTACCTACGAGCAGTACTTC.

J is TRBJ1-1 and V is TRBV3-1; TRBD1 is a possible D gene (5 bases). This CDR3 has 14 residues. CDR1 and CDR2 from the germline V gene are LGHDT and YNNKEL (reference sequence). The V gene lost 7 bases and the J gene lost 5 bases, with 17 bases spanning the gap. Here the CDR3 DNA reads TGTGCCAGCACCCCACGGGGGAGGTGGACTGAAGCTTTCTTT. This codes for CASTPRGRWTEAFF. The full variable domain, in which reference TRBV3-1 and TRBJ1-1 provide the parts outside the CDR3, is DTAVSQTPKYLVTQMGNDKSIKCEQNLGHDTMYWYKQDSKKFLKIMFSYNNKELIINETVPNRFSPKSPDKAHLNLHINSLELGDSAVYFCASTPRGRWTEAFFGQGTRLTVV.

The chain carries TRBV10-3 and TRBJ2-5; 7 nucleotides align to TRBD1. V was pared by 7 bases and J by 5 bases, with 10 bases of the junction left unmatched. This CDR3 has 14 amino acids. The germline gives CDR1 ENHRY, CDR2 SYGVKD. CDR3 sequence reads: CAIKASTGAETQYF. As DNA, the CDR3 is TGTGCCATCAAGGCTTCTACAGGGGCCGAGACCCAGTACTTC.